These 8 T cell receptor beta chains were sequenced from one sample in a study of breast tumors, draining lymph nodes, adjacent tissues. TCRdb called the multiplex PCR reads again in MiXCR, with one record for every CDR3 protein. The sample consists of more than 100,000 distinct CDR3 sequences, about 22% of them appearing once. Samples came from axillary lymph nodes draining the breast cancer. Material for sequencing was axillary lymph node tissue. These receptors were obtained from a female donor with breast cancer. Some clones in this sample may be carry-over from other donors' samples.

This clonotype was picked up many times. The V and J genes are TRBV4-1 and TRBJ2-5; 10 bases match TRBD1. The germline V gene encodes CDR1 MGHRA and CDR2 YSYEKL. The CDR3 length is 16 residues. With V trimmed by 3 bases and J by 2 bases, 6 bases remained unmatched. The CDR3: CASSHPPGQGQETQYF. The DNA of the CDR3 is TGCGCCAGCAGCCATCCCCCGGGACAGGGGCAAGAGACCCAGTACTTC.

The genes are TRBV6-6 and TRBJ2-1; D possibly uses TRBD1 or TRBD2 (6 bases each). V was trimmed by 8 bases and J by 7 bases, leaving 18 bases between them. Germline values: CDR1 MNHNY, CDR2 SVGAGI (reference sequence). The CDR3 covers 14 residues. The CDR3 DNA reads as TGTGCCAGCTACGATAAACAAGGGGGGAATGAGCAGTTCTTC. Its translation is CASYDKQGGNEQFF.

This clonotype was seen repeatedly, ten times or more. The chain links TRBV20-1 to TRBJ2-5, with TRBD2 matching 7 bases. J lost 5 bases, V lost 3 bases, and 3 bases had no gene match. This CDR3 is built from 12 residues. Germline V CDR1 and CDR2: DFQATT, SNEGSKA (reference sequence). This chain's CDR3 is CSARAGGETQYF. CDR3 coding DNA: TGCAGTGCTAGGGCCGGGGGGGAGACCCAGTACTTC.

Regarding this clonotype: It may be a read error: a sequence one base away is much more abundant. The CDR3 DNA is TGTGCCAGCAGTGAACCTAAGCGGGAGAGGAACACCGGGGAGGTGTTTTTT. Encoded protein: CASSEPKRERNTGEVFF. The chain uses TRBV2 and TRBJ2-2, with 8 bases aligning to TRBD2. The germline gives CDR1 SNHLY, CDR2 FYNNEI. This CDR3 contains 17 residues.

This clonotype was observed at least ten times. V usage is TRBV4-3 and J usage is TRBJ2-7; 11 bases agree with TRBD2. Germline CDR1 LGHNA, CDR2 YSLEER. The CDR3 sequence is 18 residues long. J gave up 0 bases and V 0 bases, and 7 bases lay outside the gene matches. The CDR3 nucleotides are TGCGCCAGCAGCCAAGATTGGGCTAGCGGGAGGAGCTCCTACGAGCAGTACTTC. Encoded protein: CASSQDWASGRSSYEQYF.

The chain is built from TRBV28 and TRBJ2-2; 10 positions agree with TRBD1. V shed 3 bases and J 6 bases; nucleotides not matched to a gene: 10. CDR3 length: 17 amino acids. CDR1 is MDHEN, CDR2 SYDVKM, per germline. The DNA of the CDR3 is TGTGCCAGCAGTTTTCCCGGGACAGGGGTCGTCGCCGGGGAGCTGTTTTTT. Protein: CASSFPGTGVVAGELFF.

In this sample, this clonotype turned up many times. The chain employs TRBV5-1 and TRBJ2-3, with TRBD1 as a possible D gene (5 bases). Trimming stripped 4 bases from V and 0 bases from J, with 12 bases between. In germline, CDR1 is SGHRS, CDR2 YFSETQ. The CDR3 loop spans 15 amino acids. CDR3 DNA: TGCGCCAGCAGCGCGCGACAGCGTAGCACAGATACGCAGTATTTT. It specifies CASSARQRSTDTQYF.

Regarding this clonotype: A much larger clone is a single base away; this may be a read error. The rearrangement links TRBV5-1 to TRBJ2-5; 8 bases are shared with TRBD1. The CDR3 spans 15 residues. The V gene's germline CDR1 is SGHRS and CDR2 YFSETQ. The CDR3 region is CASGLEDRVEGTQYF. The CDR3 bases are TGCGCCAGCGGCTTGGAGGACAGGGTGGAAGGGACCCAGTACTTC.